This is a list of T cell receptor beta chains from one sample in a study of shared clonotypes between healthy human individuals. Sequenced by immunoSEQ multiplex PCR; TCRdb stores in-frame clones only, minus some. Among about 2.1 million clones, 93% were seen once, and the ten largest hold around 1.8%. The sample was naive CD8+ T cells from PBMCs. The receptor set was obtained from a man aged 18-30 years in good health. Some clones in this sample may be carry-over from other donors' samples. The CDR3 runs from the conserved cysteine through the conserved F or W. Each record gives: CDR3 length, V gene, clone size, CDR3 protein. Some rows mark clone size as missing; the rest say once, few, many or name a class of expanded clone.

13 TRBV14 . CASSQDRGYGYTF
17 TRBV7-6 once CASSLSVVIRYTDTQYF
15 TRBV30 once CAWSPRGGRVGELFF
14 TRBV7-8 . CASSFRDSPYEQYF
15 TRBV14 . CASSQESGPPLEQYF
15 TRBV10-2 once CASSILRGFGNTIYF
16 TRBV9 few CASSVGGGVNTGELFF
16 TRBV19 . CASSIVADSSGNTIYF
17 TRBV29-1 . CSVHVPQGATDYYGYTF
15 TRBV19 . CASSPSGRGPGELFF
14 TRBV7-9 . CASSLDPRTYEQYF
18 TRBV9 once CASSHPRLPGTTNEKLFF
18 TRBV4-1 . CASSQDGGSYTRNYEQYF
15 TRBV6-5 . CASREVRLGLEEQYF
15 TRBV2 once CASSAYVLLNTEAFF
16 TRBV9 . CASSVVEGSSYNEQFF
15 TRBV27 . CASSSRQGAPGEQFF
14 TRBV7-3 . CASSFALATGELFF
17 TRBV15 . CATSPPLWARGNQPQHF
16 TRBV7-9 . CASSQPLAVSSYEQYF
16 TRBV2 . CASRRGREVSNQPQHF
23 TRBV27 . CASSHLTGPQYALLREGKNEQFF
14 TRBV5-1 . CASSLSSSYNEQFF
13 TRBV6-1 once CASSESRSIEQFF
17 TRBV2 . CASSTSGGRAGTGELFF
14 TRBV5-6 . CASSFNRGPGEQYF
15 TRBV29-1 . CSVERAGVGSGELFF
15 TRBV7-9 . CASSPRDRGIDEQYF
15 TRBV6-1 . CASSERGQGNQPQHF
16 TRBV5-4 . CASSLEVGTGYNEQFF
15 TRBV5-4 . CASSSYGTERNTIYF
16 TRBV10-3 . CAIRGGQGRVADTQYF
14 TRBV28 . CASSLFGGLETQYF
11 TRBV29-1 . CSVSALSEQFF
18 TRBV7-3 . CASSYGIVAGGGHNEQFF
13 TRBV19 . CASRRGSAGELFF
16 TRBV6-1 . CASSETTRKGSYEQYF
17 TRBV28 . CASSFGTDPPSTDTQYF
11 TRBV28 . CASRSQGGAFF
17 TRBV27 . CASSLFYVRGQGTEAFF
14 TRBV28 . CASSPRGTNEKLFF
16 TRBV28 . CASSTRLAGVGETQYF